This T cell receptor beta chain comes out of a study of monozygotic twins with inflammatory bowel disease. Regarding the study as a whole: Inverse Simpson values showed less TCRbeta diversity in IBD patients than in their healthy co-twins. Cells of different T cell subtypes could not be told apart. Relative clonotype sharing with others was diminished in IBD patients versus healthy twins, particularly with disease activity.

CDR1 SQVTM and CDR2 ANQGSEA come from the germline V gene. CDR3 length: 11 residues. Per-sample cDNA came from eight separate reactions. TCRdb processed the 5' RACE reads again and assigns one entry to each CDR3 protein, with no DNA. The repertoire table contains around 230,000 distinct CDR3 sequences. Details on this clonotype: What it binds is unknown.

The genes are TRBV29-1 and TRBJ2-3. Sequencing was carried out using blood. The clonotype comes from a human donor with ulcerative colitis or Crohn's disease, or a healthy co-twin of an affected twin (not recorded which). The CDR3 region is CSVEITDTQYF.